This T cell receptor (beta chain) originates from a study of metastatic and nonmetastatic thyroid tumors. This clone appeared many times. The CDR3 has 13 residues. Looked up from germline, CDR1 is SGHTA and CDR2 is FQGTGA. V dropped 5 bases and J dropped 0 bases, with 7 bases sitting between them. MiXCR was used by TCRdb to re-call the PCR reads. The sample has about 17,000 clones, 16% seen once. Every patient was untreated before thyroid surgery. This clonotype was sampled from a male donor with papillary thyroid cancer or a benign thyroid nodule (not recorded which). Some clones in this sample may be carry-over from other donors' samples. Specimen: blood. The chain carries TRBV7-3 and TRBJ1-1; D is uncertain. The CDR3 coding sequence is TGTGCCAGCAGCGCGTCCGTGAACACTGAAGCTTTCTTT. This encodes CASSASVNTEAFF.